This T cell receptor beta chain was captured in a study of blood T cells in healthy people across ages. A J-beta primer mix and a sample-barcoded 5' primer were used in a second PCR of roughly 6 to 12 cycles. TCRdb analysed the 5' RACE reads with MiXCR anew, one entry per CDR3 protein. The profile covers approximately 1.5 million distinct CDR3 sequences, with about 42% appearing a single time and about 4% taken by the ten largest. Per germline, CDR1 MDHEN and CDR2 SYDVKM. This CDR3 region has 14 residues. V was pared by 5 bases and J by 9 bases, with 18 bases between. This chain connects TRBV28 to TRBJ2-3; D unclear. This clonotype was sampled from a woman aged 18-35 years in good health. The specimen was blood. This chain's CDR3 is CASSTSWTALTQYF. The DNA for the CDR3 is TGTGCCAGCAGTACCTCCTGGACGGCTCTCACGCAGTATTTT.